These 19 T cell receptor beta chains originate from one sample sequenced in a study of identical twins. TCRdb passed the 5' RACE reads through MiXCR, listing each CDR3 protein once. The table includes a few hundred thousand distinct CDR3 sequences, 12% detected once. These data are also associated with another study on yellow fever vaccine responses in identical twins.

The specimen sequenced was memory (CD45RO+) T cells sorted from blood. Every receptor here comes from a woman between 18 and 29 years old in good health.

Only a few counts were recorded for this clonotype. This chain joins TRBV11-2 and TRBJ2-7, with 8 bases lining up with TRBD1. The CDR3 covers 15 residues. Trimming took 1 base from V and 5 from J; bases not matched to a gene: 7. CDR1 and CDR2 (germline): SGHAT, FQNNGV. CDR3 loop: CASSLGYGTGDEQYF. In DNA, the CDR3 is TGTGCCAGCAGCTTAGGCTACGGGACAGGCGACGAGCAGTACTTC.

This clonotype occurred many times. This chain joins TRBV7-3 and TRBJ1-1, with D hard to call. Between the trimmed V and J ends, which lost 0 bases and 1 base, there was a span of 3 bases. The CDR3 has 13 residues. The germline V gene encodes CDR1 SGHTA and CDR2 FQGTGA. The CDR3 protein is CASSLTGNTEAFF. Written as DNA, the CDR3 is TGTGCCAGCAGCTTAACAGGGAACACTGAAGCTTTCTTT.

This clonotype showed up just a few times. J is TRBJ2-1 and V is TRBV5-6; 13 nucleotides match TRBD2. Per germline, CDR1 SGHDT and CDR2 YYEEEE. V shed 4 bases and J 8 bases; nucleotides not matched to a gene: 3. There are 14 residues in the CDR3. The CDR3: CASSRTSGSYEQFF. As DNA, the CDR3 is TGTGCCAGCAGCCGGACTAGCGGGAGCTATGAGCAGTTCTTC.

This clonotype has at least ten counts. The V and J genes are TRBV10-3 and TRBJ1-6, with D perhaps matching TRBD1 (5 bases). Trimming took 6 bases from V and 5 from J, leaving 11 bases between them. Germline V lookup: CDR1 ENHRY, CDR2 SYGVKD. This CDR3 has 14 amino acids. The CDR3 spells CAIRSGTDNSPLHF. The CDR3 DNA is TGTGCCATCAGATCCGGGACCGATAATTCACCCCTCCACTTT.

The genes are TRBV28 and TRBJ2-7, with 10 bases lining up with TRBD1. CDR1 and CDR2 (germline): MDHEN, SYDVKM. V lost 4 bases, J lost 1 base, and 4 bases stayed unmatched. This CDR3 comprises 15 residues. Here the CDR3 reads CASSSPDRGSYEQYF. CDR3 DNA: TGTGCCAGCAGTTCACCGGACAGGGGGTCCTACGAGCAGTACTTC.

This clonotype was detected only a few times. The genes are TRBV20-1 and TRBJ2-1; D is unclear. CDR1 DFQATT and CDR2 SNEGSKA come from the germline V gene (reference sequence). The germline V and J ends were trimmed by 1 base and 7 bases, with 11 bases remaining between them. The CDR3 totals 13 residues. CDR3 in DNA: TGCAGTGCTAGAGCCCCCCCCCTGAATGAGCAGTTCTTC. Translation: CSARAPPLNEQFF.

The chain recombines TRBV15 with TRBJ1-3, with a tentative D call TRBD1 (5 bases). The CDR3 loop spans 17 amino acids. Germline CDR1 is LNHNV and CDR2 is YYDKDF (reference sequence). Trimming removed 0 bases from V and 0 bases from J, with 12 bases in between. The CDR3 region is CATSRDARVGSGNTIYF. CDR3 DNA sequence: TGTGCCACCAGCAGAGATGCCAGGGTAGGCTCTGGAAACACCATATATTTT.

This clonotype was seen a handful of times. This chain joins TRBV6-2 or TRBV6-3 and TRBJ1-2; 7 bases match TRBD1. Germline assignment: CDR1 MNHEY and CDR2 SVGEGT. The CDR3 contains 14 residues. V dropped 2 bases and J dropped 6; count of bases not matched to a gene: 6. As DNA, the CDR3 is TGTGCCAGCAGTTACGGGGACAGAATGGATGGCTACACCTTC. Protein: CASSYGDRMDGYTF.

This clonotype was observed at least ten times. J is TRBJ1-2 and V is TRBV5-5; the D is unclear. Germline V CDR1 and CDR2: SGHKS, YYEKEE (reference sequence). The CDR3 runs 13 residues. V was trimmed by 3 bases and J by 0 bases, leaving 6 bases between them. In nucleotides, the CDR3 is TGTGCCAGCAGCTCCGGGGCTAACTATGGCTACACCTTC. Its translation is CASSSGANYGYTF.

The V call is TRBV9, the J call TRBJ2-5; possibly TRBD1 for D (5 bases). With 3 bases removed from V and 4 bases from J, the gap between germline ends came to 10 bases. This CDR3 contains 13 residues. CDR1 and CDR2 (germline): SGDLS, YYNGEE. The CDR3: CASSAGLVETQYF. CDR3 bases: TGTGCCAGCAGCGCAGGGCTCGTAGAGACCCAGTACTTC.

J is TRBJ2-7 and V is TRBV2; 7 bases fit TRBD1. This CDR3 has 14 amino acids. The germline V gene encodes CDR1 SNHLY and CDR2 FYNNEI. V trimming: 7 bases; J trimming: 4 bases; junction bases outside the gene matches: 10. DNA for the CDR3: TGTGCCAGCACAGCCGGGACAGCTTTATACGAGCAGTACTTC. Residues: CASTAGTALYEQYF.

About this clonotype itself: The junction shows a germline mismatch at one end, possibly a read error. This chain connects TRBV5-1 to TRBJ2-6; D may correspond to TRBD1 or TRBD2 (6 bases each). Germline V gene sequence: CDR1 SGHRS, CDR2 YFSETQ. This CDR3 is built from 18 residues. For the CDR3, the DNA is TGCTCCAGCAGCCGGGAGCCGGGACAAACCTCTGGGGCCAACGTCCTGACTTTC. This codes for CSSSREPGQTSGANVLTF.

The J gene is TRBJ2-1, the V gene TRBV27, with 10 bases aligning to TRBD2. V dropped 7 bases and J dropped 9; count of bases not matched to a gene: 9. The CDR3 spans 14 residues. Germline V gene lookup returns CDR1 MNHEY and CDR2 SMNVEV (reference sequence). CDR3 DNA: TGTGCCAGCACCCGAGCGGGGGGGCCGGGTGAGCAGTTCTTC. Translated: CASTRAGGPGEQFF.

This rearrangement joins TRBV20-1 to TRBJ2-3, with 13 bases lining up with TRBD2. The CDR3 consists of 17 residues. Germline CDR1 and CDR2: DFQATT and SNEGSKA (reference sequence). With 5 bases clipped from V and 0 bases from J, the junction kept 8 bases outside the gene matches. The CDR3 reads CSADTSGRARSTDTQYF. The CDR3, as DNA: TGCAGTGCTGATACTAGCGGGAGGGCCCGGAGCACAGATACGCAGTATTTT.

A few counts support this clonotype. The J gene is TRBJ2-7, the V gene TRBV2; 7 bases match TRBD1. The germline CDR1 and CDR2 sequences are SNHLY and FYNNEI. V was pared by 7 bases and J by 3 bases, with 15 bases of the junction left unmatched. The CDR3 loop spans 16 amino acids. CDR3 loop: CASIPRGSGGNYEQYF. The CDR3 DNA follows: TGTGCCAGCATCCCAAGGGGGTCAGGGGGTAACTACGAGCAGTACTTC.

Only a few counts were recorded for this clonotype. The chain joins TRBV2 to TRBJ2-2, with 7 bases lining up with TRBD1. Germline V lookup: CDR1 SNHLY, CDR2 FYNNEI. V lost 8 bases to trimming and J lost 3 bases; unmatched junction nucleotides: 6. The CDR3 has 14 amino acids. CDR3 nucleotide sequence: TGTGCCAGCTCGAACAGGGGTGACACCGGGGAGCTGTTTTTT. Its protein product is CASSNRGDTGELFF.

The chain links TRBV11-2 to TRBJ1-3; possibly TRBD1 for D (6 bases). The CDR3 extends over 16 amino acids. V lost 3 bases and J 0 bases, leaving 12 bases between the germline ends. Germline assignment: CDR1 SGHAT and CDR2 FQNNGV. CDR3 nucleotide sequence: TGTGCCAGCAGCTTGGTTTTAGGGGGCTCTGGAAACACCATATATTTT. It specifies CASSLVLGGSGNTIYF.

This clonotype is medium-sized within its sample. V usage is TRBV12-5 and J usage is TRBJ2-3; D gene uncertain. Deletions cut 7 bases from V and 2 bases from J, with 10 bases between. The CDR3 is 13 residues long. The V gene's germline CDR1 is LGHNT and CDR2 FRNRAP. CDR3 in DNA: TGTGCTAGTGCTTACCCCGCCACAGATACGCAGTATTTT. It yields the protein CASAYPATDTQYF.

This clonotype was observed many times. The chain recombines TRBV10-3 with TRBJ2-1, with 9 bases lining up with TRBD2. After removal of 0 bases from V and 7 bases from J, the junction contained 4 bases not matched to a gene. Germline CDR1 is ENHRY and CDR2 is SYGVKD. The CDR3 length is 15 residues. The CDR3 coding sequence is TGTGCCATCAGTGAGTCCGCTAGCGGGAAGAATGAGCAGTTCTTC. Amino acid sequence: CAISESASGKNEQFF.